This TCR beta chain stems from a study of blood T cell repertoires in COVID-19. Across the study: Researchers got acute and convalescent COVID-19 samples from the United States, Italy and Spain.

Germline CDR1 SGHTA, CDR2 FQGNSA. The CDR3 spans 15 residues. The ends lost 5 bases at V and 7 bases at J; junction bases unmatched: 10. Clones were sequenced by immunoSEQ multiplex PCR, and TCRdb holds only the in-frame ones, with some missing. The sample includes about 320,000 clones, approximately 86% of them seen just once. Recruits, aged roughly 18 to 89 years, lived in roughly 22 US areas. Participants were placed into cohorts based on the clinical history they reported. Sequenced input: PBMCs or T cells enriched from blood (not recorded which). This chain joins TRBV7-2 and TRBJ1-2; TRBD1 aligns across 10 bases. This TCR derives from a woman aged 18-29 years who had recovered from COVID-19. CDR3 DNA sequence: TGTGCCAGCAGCCCTCAACTGGGACAGGGGATTGGCTACACCTTC. It codes for CASSPQLGQGIGYTF. The variable domain in full, with the rest retrieved from reference TRBV7-2 and TRBJ1-2, is GAGVSQSPSNKVTEKGKDVELRCDPISGHTALYWYRQSLGQGLEFLIYFQGNSAPDKSGLPSDRFSAERTGGSVSTLTIQRTQQEDSAVYLCASSPQLGQGIGYTFGSGTRLTVV.